The 3 T cell receptor beta chains given below trace back to one sample, sequenced in a study of identical twins (TCRdb year 2016). Libraries were constructed by 5' RACE. TCRdb records Illumina HiSeq 2000 as the sequencer. TCRdb handled the public reads itself, with Q25 trimming in fastp and clone calling in MiXCR, and kept productive beta chains. Rows matching on CDR3 protein sequence are summarized as one entry with the most common DNA and genes. In this sample the table shows under 400,000 distinct CDR3 sequences, roughly 9% of which occur a single time. 7.5% to 9.5% of the sample is held by the ten biggest clonotypes. The sample was naive T cells sorted from blood. The meaning of the sample's cell subset or site label: cells isolated with a human naive T-cell isolation kit. These receptors were taken from a woman aged 45-59 years in good health.

The J gene is TRBJ2-5, the V gene TRBV3-1; no reliable D call. Germline V gene sequence: CDR1 LGHDT, CDR2 YNNKEL (reference sequence). The V and J ends lost 0 bases and 4 bases respectively, with 9 bases between them. This CDR3 contains 14 residues. CDR3 sequence (DNA): TGTGCCAGCAGCCAAGACGGTGGAGTAGAGACCCAGTACTTC. Residues: CASSQDGGVETQYF.

The sample holds many counts of this clonotype. The chain couples TRBV5-1 to TRBJ2-1, with a tentative D call TRBD1 (6 bases). Trimming left V 0 bases short and J 5 bases short, with 12 bases between. Germline V CDR1 and CDR2: SGHRS, YFSETQ. The CDR3 sequence is 15 residues long. This CDR3 is CASSLEVGANNEQFF. The CDR3, as DNA: TGCGCCAGCAGCTTGGAGGTGGGGGCAAACAATGAGCAGTTCTTC.

The V and J genes are TRBV5-1 and TRBJ1-1; 9 bases are a match to TRBD1. V lost 4 bases and J lost 0; bases outside the gene matches: 25. Per germline, CDR1 SGHRS and CDR2 YFSETQ. This CDR3 region has 22 residues. The CDR3 bases are TGCGCCAGCAGCAAGAGGGTCGGGTCCGCGGGACAGGGAGGACCCATGAACACTGAAGCTTTCTTT. Its protein product is CASSKRVGSAGQGGPMNTEAFF.